These 8 T cell receptor beta chains were all obtained from the same sample, sequenced in a study of cytomegalovirus exposure and HLA in healthy donors. The study ran its PCR with 60 Vbeta and 13 Jbeta primers. Clones were read by immunoSEQ multiplex PCR, and TCRdb kept only the in-frame ones, dropping some. In the table there are roughly 160,000 clones, approximately 72% of which are singletons. Sequencing input: PBMCs. These TCRs come from a female donor in good health and CMV-seronegative.

On this clone itself: The same CDR3 is also encoded by other DNA sequences in this sample. The chain joins TRBV19 to TRBJ2-7; D is perhaps TRBD2 (5 bases). There are 13 residues in the CDR3. V lost 1 base, J lost 3 bases, and 7 bases lay in between. Germline-derived CDR1 and CDR2 are LNHDA and SQIVND (reference sequence). The CDR3 is CASSIGTSYEQYF. The DNA for the CDR3 is TGTGCCAGTAGTATAGGAACTAGCTACGAGCAGTACTTC.

The rearrangement uses TRBV30 and TRBJ2-3, with 11 positions matching TRBD2. V gave up 4 bases and J gave up 3 bases; unmatched junction bases: 3. This CDR3 region has 14 residues. Germline CDR1 and CDR2: GTSNPN and SVGIG (reference sequence). The DNA of the CDR3 is TGTGCCTGGAAACCTAGCGGGAGGACAGATACGCAGTATTTT. Protein sequence: CAWKPSGRTDTQYF.

The V call is TRBV19, the J call TRBJ1-1, with TRBD1 identical over 10 bases. The CDR3 is 14 amino acids. Trimming cost V 8 bases and J 7 bases; bases outside gene matches: 10. CDR1 and CDR2 from the germline V gene are LNHDA and SQIVND (reference sequence). Here the CDR3 DNA reads TGTGCCAGTTCCCCGGACAGGGGGAGGATTGAAGCTTTCTTT. It encodes CASSPDRGRIEAFF.

This clone was seen a few times. V gene TRBV28 combines with J gene TRBJ2-3, with D possibly TRBD2 on 6 matching bases. The CDR3 loop spans 17 amino acids. Germline V lookup: CDR1 MDHEN, CDR2 SYDVKM. Trimming shortened V by 1 base and J by 8 bases, and 22 bases separated the two germline ends. CDR3 amino acids: CASSLSLGGEGRSTQYF. For the CDR3, the DNA is TGTGCCAGCAGTTTATCGCTCGGGGGTGAGGGTCGAAGTACGCAGTATTTT.

This clone occurred a few times. CDR3 sequence (DNA): TGTGCCAGCAGCCAAGAGAGGTCCAGGGGGGTTTTCTTT. Its protein product is CASSQERSRGVFF. The genes are TRBV4-2 and TRBJ1-1, with TRBD1 matching over 7 bases. V gave up 0 bases and J gave up 13 bases; unmatched junction bases: 8. The CDR3 is made up of 13 amino acids. Looked up from germline, CDR1 is LGHNA and CDR2 is YNFKEQ.

A single count supports this clone. The gene calls are TRBV19 and TRBJ1-3, with D uncertain. Trimming cost V 9 bases and J 0 bases, with 12 bases left between them. Germline-derived CDR1 and CDR2 are LNHDA and SQIVND (reference sequence). The CDR3 is made up of 14 amino acids. The chain's CDR3 is CARPEGISGNTIYF. The CDR3 bases are TGTGCCAGACCGGAGGGCATCTCTGGAAACACCATATATTTT.

The chain couples TRBV28 to TRBJ2-3, with unresolved D. The length of the CDR3 is 13 residues. CDR1 is MDHEN and CDR2 is SYDVKM in the germline V gene. Deletions cut 2 bases from V and 0 bases from J, with 3 bases between. CDR3 amino acids: CASSLPSTDTQYF. CDR3 nucleotides: TGTGCCAGCAGTTTACCTAGCACAGATACGCAGTATTTT.

In the case of this clone: Mismatch with germline at one junction end may stem from a read error. The chain has TRBV7-9 and TRBJ1-2; D gene ambiguous. CDR3 length equals 12 residues. Germline V gene sequence: CDR1 SEHNR, CDR2 FQNEAQ (reference sequence). The CDR3 spells CSSSPGWYGYTF. The DNA for the CDR3 is TGTTCCAGCAGTCCGGGTTGGTATGGCTACACCTTC.